The 17 T cell receptor beta chains in this list originate from one sample, sequenced in a study of cytomegalovirus exposure and HLA in healthy donors. The primer mix had 60 Vbeta and 13 Jbeta primers. Sequencing used immunoSEQ multiplex PCR; TCRdb keeps in-frame clones, though not all of them. In the table there are over 250,000 clones, just over 85% of which are singletons. The sequenced sample consisted of PBMCs. Receptors were obtained from a man between 35 and 55 years old in good health and CMV-seropositive.

The rearrangement links TRBV11-2 to TRBJ2-7, with TRBD1 matching 8 bases. The CDR3 has 17 amino acids. The germline V gene has CDR1 SGHAT and CDR2 FQNNGV. Losses at the gene ends were 1 base for V and 1 base for J; bases not matched to a gene: 9. Here the CDR3 reads CASSLGDPTGGSYEQYF. DNA of the CDR3: TGTGCCAGCAGCTTAGGGGACCCCACAGGGGGGTCCTACGAGCAGTACTTC.

The rearrangement links TRBV6-5 to TRBJ2-7, with a tentative D call TRBD2 (5 bases). The CDR3 length is 15 residues. V was clipped by 0 bases and J by 2 bases, with 11 bases between them. Germline-derived CDR1 and CDR2 are MNHEY and SVGAGI. The CDR3 loop reads CASSYSVLAAYEQYF. The CDR3 bases are TGTGCCAGCAGTTACTCGGTTCTAGCAGCCTACGAGCAGTACTTC.

The chain has TRBV6-5 and TRBJ2-7, with unresolved D. Trimming left V 7 bases short and J 0 bases short, with 13 bases between. This CDR3 contains 14 residues. The germline V gene encodes CDR1 MNHEY and CDR2 SVGAGI. The CDR3 coding sequence is TGTGCCAGCACCCCCTTCCCTGTCTCCTACGAGCAGTACTTC. This gives the protein CASTPFPVSYEQYF.

In its sample, this clone was seen once. The chain is built from TRBV28 and TRBJ2-7, with D possibly matching TRBD1 (5 bases). Looked up from germline, CDR1 is MDHEN and CDR2 is SYDVKM. CDR3 length equals 13 residues. V was pared by 4 bases and J by 11 bases, with 18 bases between. CDR3 loop: CASSSTPKGEKYF. The CDR3, as DNA: TGTGCCAGCAGTTCCACTCCAAAAGGGGAAAAGTACTTC.

This chain uses TRBV5-1 with TRBJ1-1; unclear D gene. The germline CDR1 and CDR2 sequences are SGHRS and YFSETQ. V lost 3 bases, J lost 4 bases, and 19 bases lay in between. The CDR3 sequence is 16 residues long. Here the CDR3 reads CASSWARGEGFTEAFF. The CDR3 DNA follows: TGCGCCAGCAGCTGGGCCCGGGGAGAAGGTTTCACTGAAGCTTTCTTT.

The chain carries TRBV7-9 and TRBJ2-2; the match to TRBD1 covers 10 bases. The CDR3 has 16 residues. Germline V gene sequence: CDR1 SEHNR, CDR2 FQNEAQ (reference sequence). Unmatched junction bases numbered 4, after V lost 4 bases and J lost 2 bases. In DNA form, the CDR3 reads TGTGCCAGCAGCTCCTGGGACAGGGGTAACACCGGGGAGCTGTTTTTT. Its translation is CASSSWDRGNTGELFF.

V gene TRBV18 combines with J gene TRBJ2-1; 14 bases align to TRBD2. Per germline, CDR1 KGHSH and CDR2 LQKENI. CDR3 size: 16 residues. After removal of 3 bases from V and 3 bases from J, the junction contained 1 base not matched to a gene. The DNA of the CDR3 is TGTGCCAGCTCACCCGGGACTAGCGGGAGCTACAATGAGCAGTTCTTC. Protein sequence: CASSPGTSGSYNEQFF.

This clone was seen just once. The chain recombines TRBV6-1 with TRBJ1-5, with D unclear. CDR1 MNHNS and CDR2 SASEGT come from the germline V gene. Trimming removed 1 base from V and 5 bases from J, with 12 bases in between. The CDR3 is made up of 15 amino acids. The CDR3 is CASSEDRSPYQPQHF. For the CDR3, the DNA is TGTGCCAGCAGTGAAGACCGGTCCCCCTATCAGCCCCAGCATTTT.

The V gene is TRBV7-9, the J gene TRBJ2-2; possibly TRBD2 for D (5 bases). CDR3 length: 13 amino acids. Germline V CDR1 and CDR2: SEHNR, FQNEAQ (reference sequence). V lost 5 bases, J lost 7 bases, and 11 bases lay in between. The CDR3 DNA is TGTGCCAGCAGCCGCGGAGAGGGCGGGGAGCTGTTTTTT. It codes for CASSRGEGGELFF.

This clone has only one observation. The rearrangement joins TRBV7-9 to TRBJ2-1, with 9 bases fitting TRBD1. The CDR3 runs 14 residues. CDR1 SEHNR and CDR2 FQNEAQ come from the germline V gene (reference sequence). V lost 5 bases and J lost 4; bases outside the gene matches: 3. Here the CDR3 reads CASSDDRGYNEQFF. CDR3 bases: TGTGCCAGCAGCGACGACAGGGGGTACAATGAGCAGTTCTTC.

This chain connects TRBV11-2 to TRBJ1-2; unclear D gene. The CDR3 spans 13 residues. V lost 4 bases and J 4 bases, leaving 10 bases between the germline ends. CDR1 is SGHAT, CDR2 FQNNGV, per germline. The CDR3 loop reads CASSSAYSYGYTF. The CDR3 DNA follows: TGTGCCAGCAGCTCCGCTTACAGCTATGGCTACACCTTC.

This chain joins TRBV11-2 and TRBJ1-5; D is uncertain. Per germline, CDR1 SGHAT and CDR2 FQNNGV. The V end lost 1 base, the J end lost 5 bases, and 9 bases lay between the germline ends. The CDR3 is 14 amino acids. CDR3 sequence (DNA): TGTGCCAGCAGCTTAGCTCCGTCCCATCAGCCCCAGCATTTT. It is translated as CASSLAPSHQPQHF.

In its sample, this clone was seen once. The genes are TRBV19 and TRBJ2-3, with 7 bases matching TRBD2. The CDR3 totals 16 residues. Germline V gives CDR1 LNHDA, CDR2 SQIVND (reference sequence). The V and J ends lost 2 bases and 8 bases, in that order; junction bases with no gene match: 13. Here the CDR3 DNA reads TGTGCCAGTAGTATACCTCCCGGGGCAGCGGGGTTTACGCAGTATTTT. Protein product: CASSIPPGAAGFTQYF.

The rearrangement links TRBV6-6 to TRBJ2-1; 13 positions match TRBD2. The CDR3 totals 16 residues. V dropped 5 bases and J dropped 13; count of bases not matched to a gene: 14. Germline-derived CDR1 and CDR2 are MNHNY and SVGAGI (reference sequence). DNA for the CDR3: TGTGCCAGCAGTGCACCCGGGACTAGCGGGAAGTTGGGACAGTTCTTC. It translates to CASSAPGTSGKLGQFF.

CDR3 coding DNA: TGTGCCAGCAGCTTGGTCAGGGCGGAGAGCTCCTACAATGAGCAGTTCTTC. Amino acids: CASSLVRAESSYNEQFF. J is TRBJ2-1 and V is TRBV5-6; weak D call: TRBD1 (5 bases). The CDR3 runs to 17 residues. Between the trimmed V and J ends, which lost 0 bases and 0 bases, there was a span of 13 bases. The germline V gene encodes CDR1 SGHDT and CDR2 YYEEEE.

The V gene is TRBV6-7, the J gene TRBJ2-5, with TRBD2 matching over 10 bases. TRBV6-7 counts as an open reading frame of uncertain function. Trimming took 0 bases from V and 4 from J; bases not matched to a gene: 5. This CDR3 spans 16 amino acids. The CDR3 region is CASSYSSGRAGETQYF. In DNA, the CDR3 is TGTGCCAGCAGTTACTCGAGCGGGAGGGCCGGAGAGACCCAGTACTTC.

V is TRBV5-4 and J is TRBJ2-7, with TRBD1 matching 8 bases. The germline V gene has CDR1 SGHNT and CDR2 YYREEE (reference sequence). The CDR3 extends over 14 amino acids. The V segment lost 4 bases and the J segment 6 bases; nucleotides outside the gene matches: 9. In DNA, the CDR3 is TGTGCCAGCAGCCTAGGACAGGGATCGCCCGAGCAGTACTTC. This translates into CASSLGQGSPEQYF.